This passage covers 26 T cell receptor beta chains from one sample sequenced in a study of STAT5B mutations in CD4+ large granular lymphocyte leukemia. This table comes from immunoSEQ multiplex PCR, and its TCRdb copy is limited to in-frame clones, with some not included. The data show some 30,000 clones, approximately 72% seen once. What was sequenced was CD4+ T cells from blood buffy coats. The source is a human donor in good health.

The CDR3 nucleotides are TGTGCCAGCAGCTTTCTAGCGGGAGGTACTGCTTTCGGCAATGAGCAGTTCTTC. Translating gives CASSFLAGGTAFGNEQFF. This chain connects TRBV11-1 to TRBJ2-1; 11 bases match TRBD2. The CDR3 is 18 residues long. Germline values: CDR1 SGHAT, CDR2 FQDESV (reference sequence). With V trimmed by 3 bases and J by 6 bases, 13 bases remained unmatched.

The V gene is TRBV6-4, the J gene TRBJ1-6; D call uncertain. V lost 3 bases to trimming and J lost 7 bases, with 7 bases between them. This CDR3 contains 13 residues. In germline, CDR1 is MRHNA, CDR2 SNTAGT. CDR3 sequence: CASSESGNSPLHF. CDR3 sequence (DNA): TGTGCCAGCAGTGAATCGGGGAATTCACCCCTCCACTTT.

This clone was counted only a few times. V and J are TRBV10-3 and TRBJ2-7; D ambiguous. Germline V CDR1 and CDR2: ENHRY, SYGVKD. Trimming took 3 bases from V and 5 from J, leaving 8 bases between them. The CDR3 sequence is 12 residues long. The CDR3 loop reads CAISDGGNEQYF. The CDR3 nucleotides are TGTGCCATCAGTGATGGTGGCAACGAGCAGTACTTC.

The V gene is TRBV7-6, the J gene TRBJ2-1; TRBD1 matches 11 bases. Germline V gene data show CDR1 as SGHVS and CDR2 as FNYEAQ. J lost 10 bases, V lost 5 bases, and 10 bases had no gene match. The CDR3 length is 15 residues. The CDR3 reads CASSTGDRGFGEQFF. The CDR3 DNA follows: TGTGCCAGCAGCACGGGGGACAGGGGGTTCGGGGAGCAGTTCTTC.

The chain couples TRBV7-9 to TRBJ1-2; D might be TRBD1 (6 bases). V lost 0 bases to trimming and J lost 4 bases, with 12 bases between them. This CDR3 has 15 residues. Germline V gene lookup returns CDR1 SEHNR and CDR2 FQNEAQ (reference sequence). CDR3: CASSLATGQRYGYTF. The CDR3 DNA is TGTGCCAGCAGCTTAGCGACAGGTCAGCGCTATGGCTACACCTTC.

The chain links TRBV6-6 to TRBJ2-1, with TRBD2 matching over 8 bases. Per germline, CDR1 MNHNY and CDR2 SVGAGI (reference sequence). With 6 bases clipped from V and 2 bases from J, the junction kept 6 bases outside the gene matches. This CDR3 has 15 residues. CDR3 bases: TGTGCCAGCAGGGCGGGGGGACTCACCTACAATGAGCAGTTCTTC. Protein: CASRAGGLTYNEQFF.

The genes are TRBV18 and TRBJ2-1; D unclear. CDR1 is KGHSH and CDR2 is LQKENI in the germline V gene. The CDR3 extends over 13 amino acids. Trimming shortened V by 5 bases and J by 1 base, and 6 bases separated the two germline ends. The CDR3 reads CASSSPSYNEQFF. CDR3 nucleotide sequence: TGTGCCAGCTCATCTCCTTCCTACAATGAGCAGTTCTTC.

The chain carries TRBV5-1 and TRBJ1-5; TRBD1 aligns across 9 bases. J lost 6 bases, V lost 0 bases, and 1 base had no gene match. The germline gives CDR1 SGHRS, CDR2 YFSETQ. The CDR3 consists of 14 residues. The CDR3 DNA is TGCGCCAGCAGCTTGGCGGGACAGGGTCAGCCCCAGCATTTT. The encoded protein is CASSLAGQGQPQHF.

This clone has just a few counts. V and J are TRBV19 and TRBJ1-1, with TRBD1 matching over 7 bases. The CDR3 is made up of 15 amino acids. Trimming took 4 bases from V and 0 from J; bases not matched to a gene: 5. Germline V gene lookup returns CDR1 LNHDA and CDR2 SQIVND (reference sequence). Here the CDR3 reads CASSTRGVLNTEAFF. Here the CDR3 DNA reads TGTGCCAGTAGTACCAGGGGGGTCCTGAACACTGAAGCTTTCTTT.

The chain uses TRBV10-3 and TRBJ2-6; TRBD1 or TRBD2 may be the D gene (5 bases each). CDR3 length: 15 residues. Looked up from germline, CDR1 is ENHRY and CDR2 is SYGVKD. Trimming took off 3 bases at V and 6 bases at J, with 12 bases between the two ends. CDR3 amino acids: CAISETGGEANVLTF. In DNA, the CDR3 is TGTGCCATCAGTGAAACAGGAGGTGAGGCCAACGTCCTGACTTTC.

This sequence joins TRBV2 and TRBJ1-4; D unclear. The V end lost 5 bases, the J end lost 6 bases, and 13 bases lay between the germline ends. Per the germline V gene, CDR1 is SNHLY and CDR2 is FYNNEI. The CDR3 runs 14 residues. For the CDR3, the DNA is TGTGCCAGCAGTCGAGATTATTCCTATGAAAAACTGTTTTTT. Residues: CASSRDYSYEKLFF.

This chain joins TRBV11-2 and TRBJ2-5, with D maybe TRBD1 (5 bases). With 1 base removed from V and 7 bases from J, the gap between germline ends came to 13 bases. Germline-derived CDR1 and CDR2 are SGHAT and FQNNGV. The CDR3 has 14 residues. CDR3 sequence: CASSLVGAGGTQYF. Here the CDR3 DNA reads TGTGCCAGCAGCTTAGTAGGGGCCGGTGGGACCCAGTACTTC.

The chain has TRBV30 and TRBJ2-1; 7 nucleotides align to TRBD1. In germline, CDR1 is GTSNPN, CDR2 SVGIG (reference sequence). The CDR3 extends over 12 amino acids. The V gene end was trimmed by 1 base and the J gene end by 9 bases; junction bases not matched to a gene: 3. In nucleotides, the CDR3 is TGTGCCTGGAGTGGATCAGGGGGTGAGCAGTTCTTC. It encodes CAWSGSGGEQFF.

The chain combines TRBV19 with TRBJ1-2; D is undetermined. The CDR3 contains 13 residues. Germline assignment: CDR1 LNHDA and CDR2 SQIVND (reference sequence). V lost 7 bases and J lost 5, with 14 bases in between. The CDR3 coding sequence is TGTGCCAGTAAACCCACAGATTTATATGGCTACACCTTC. Protein product: CASKPTDLYGYTF.

This clone has just a few counts. V and J are TRBV2 and TRBJ1-4; possible D gene TRBD1, 5 bases. The CDR3 is 14 amino acids. The V gene's germline CDR1 is SNHLY and CDR2 FYNNEI. Trimming removed 0 bases from V and 7 bases from J, with 9 bases in between. CDR3 sequence (DNA): TGTGCCAGCAGTGAAGCGGGAGGGGTTGAAAAACTGTTTTTT. Amino acid sequence: CASSEAGGVEKLFF.

The J gene is TRBJ1-1, the V gene TRBV28; D unresolved. The V end lost 5 bases, the J end lost 0 bases, and 10 bases lay between the germline ends. The CDR3 is 14 residues long. CDR1 is MDHEN and CDR2 is SYDVKM in the germline V gene. The CDR3 region is CASSETYLNTEAFF. CDR3 bases: TGTGCCAGCAGTGAAACGTATTTGAACACTGAAGCTTTCTTT.

V and J are TRBV30 and TRBJ2-5; unclear D gene. The CDR3 contains 12 residues. V lost 5 bases to trimming and J lost 7 bases, with 14 bases between them. Germline assignment: CDR1 GTSNPN and CDR2 SVGIG (reference sequence). CDR3 sequence reads: CAWGPPGRTQYF. The CDR3 nucleotides read TGTGCCTGGGGGCCCCCCGGCAGGACCCAGTACTTC.

V gene TRBV27 combines with J gene TRBJ1-3; a weak D match, TRBD1 (5 bases). The CDR3 runs 15 residues. Germline V gene lookup returns CDR1 MNHEY and CDR2 SMNVEV (reference sequence). V lost 6 bases to trimming and J lost 3 bases, with 15 bases between them. This chain's CDR3 is CASRSAGEGGNTIYF. The CDR3 DNA follows: TGTGCCAGCAGATCAGCGGGGGAAGGTGGAAACACCATATATTTT.

This chain links TRBV21-1 with TRBJ1-5. TRBV21-1 is assigned pseudogene status. The CDR3 is 20 amino acids. CDR3 region: CASSGVGRDSSTRSNQPQHF. As DNA, the CDR3 is TGTGCCAGCAGCGGGGTTGGGAGGGACAGTTCAACGCGGAGCAATCAGCCCCAGCATTTT.

The chain couples TRBV7-8 to TRBJ1-3, with D maybe TRBD1 (5 bases). The CDR3 spans 14 residues. Trimming shortened V by 5 bases and J by 2 bases, and 10 bases separated the two germline ends. Germline CDR1 and CDR2: SGHVS and FQNEAQ. CDR3 sequence (DNA): TGTGCCAGCAGCCTAGGGGTGGCTGGAAACACCATATATTTT. Its protein is CASSLGVAGNTIYF.

This clone was counted a few times. V usage is TRBV19 and J usage is TRBJ1-1; D is perhaps TRBD1 (5 bases). The germline V gene encodes CDR1 LNHDA and CDR2 SQIVND (reference sequence). The CDR3 runs to 13 residues. V gave up 3 bases and J gave up 3 bases, with 8 bases separating them. CDR3 bases: TGTGCCAGTAGTATGAGAGGGGACACTGAAGCTTTCTTT. Its protein is CASSMRGDTEAFF.

This sequence joins TRBV21-1 and TRBJ1-5; the table's D call, TRBD1, has no DNA check behind it. TRBV21-1 constitutes a pseudogene. This CDR3 contains 18 residues. CDR3 DNA sequence: TGTGCCAGTGGACAGGGGGCCTTACCTCGGTATAGCAATCAGCCCCAGCATTTT. It translates to CASGQGALPRYSNQPQHF.

V is TRBV6-1 and J is TRBJ2-7, with TRBD2 matching over 14 bases. The CDR3 spans 14 residues. Trimming cost V 6 bases and J 7 bases; bases outside gene matches: 5. The germline V gene has CDR1 MNHNS and CDR2 SASEGT. The CDR3 DNA reads as TGTGCCAGCAGAGGGACTAGCGGGAGATTAGAGCAGTACTTC. Its translation is CASRGTSGRLEQYF.

Here the CDR3 reads CASSAAGRGSYEQYF. The CDR3 nucleotides are TGTGCCAGCTCGGCAGCGGGGCGAGGATCCTACGAGCAGTACTTC. The V call is TRBV18, the J call TRBJ2-7; 7 nucleotides line up with TRBD2. Germline V CDR1 and CDR2: KGHSH, LQKENI. J was trimmed by 1 base and V by 6 bases; bases with no gene match: 9. The CDR3 runs 15 residues.

For this clone: A junction end diverges from the germline sequence, so it may reflect a read error. The gene calls are TRBV19 and TRBJ1-3; D may be TRBD1 (6 bases). Germline V CDR1 and CDR2: LNHDA, SQIVND (reference sequence). This CDR3 comprises 12 residues. Here the CDR3 DNA reads TGCGCCTCCGGGGGGCGCGGAAACACCATATATTTT. As protein: CASGGRGNTIYF.

The V gene is TRBV9, the J gene TRBJ1-4; TRBD1 agrees at 10 bases. Germline V gives CDR1 SGDLS, CDR2 YYNGEE. The CDR3 covers 15 residues. V shed 4 bases, J shed 8 bases, and the junction held 8 bases outside the gene matches. CDR3 residues: CASSPGTGEGEKLFF. In DNA, the CDR3 is TGTGCCAGCAGCCCGGGGACAGGGGAAGGGGAAAAACTGTTTTTT.